This T cell receptor beta chain was captured by sequencing in a study of tumor and adjacent non-tumor tissue in lung cancer. Whole-study results and caveats: Higher tumor TCR diversity was associated with shorter survival.

Three rounds of nested PCR, following a modified ARM-PCR protocol, produced the TCRbeta library. One entry per CDR3 protein, called by TCRdb with MiXCR from the multiplex PCR reads. The sample carries more than 85,000 distinct CDR3 sequences, about 64% recorded once. RNA was extracted from bulk tissue without any cell sorting. This non-tumor lung sample came from over 3 cm beyond the tumor edge. Of note for this clonotype: Its antigen is not identified. A junction end diverges from the germline sequence, so it may reflect a read error.

This CDR3 is 14 amino acids long. Germline CDR1 is MNHNY and CDR2 is SVGAGI (reference sequence). Sequenced input: distant non-tumor lung tissue. The V and J genes are TRBV6-6 and TRBJ1-1; tentatively, D is TRBD1 (6 bases). This receptor was taken from a man aged 60 to 75 with non-small cell lung cancer. Here the CDR3 reads CAAYSDSMNTEAFF. The CDR3 DNA sequence: TGTGCCGCCTACTCGGACAGTATGAACACTGAGGCTTTCTTT.